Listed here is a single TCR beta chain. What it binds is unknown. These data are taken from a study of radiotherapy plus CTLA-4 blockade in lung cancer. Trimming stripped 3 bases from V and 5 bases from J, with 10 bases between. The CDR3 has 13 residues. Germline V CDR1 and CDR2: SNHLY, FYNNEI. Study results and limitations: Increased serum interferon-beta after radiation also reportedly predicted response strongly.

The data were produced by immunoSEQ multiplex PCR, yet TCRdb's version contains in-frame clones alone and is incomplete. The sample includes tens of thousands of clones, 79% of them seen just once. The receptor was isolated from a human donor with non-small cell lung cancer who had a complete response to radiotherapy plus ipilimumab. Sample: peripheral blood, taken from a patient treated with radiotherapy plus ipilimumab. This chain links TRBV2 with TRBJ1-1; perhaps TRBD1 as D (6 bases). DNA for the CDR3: TGTGCCAGCAGTGACCCGAGGGGGACTGAAGCTTTCTTT. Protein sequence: CASSDPRGTEAFF.